Listed here is a single TCR beta chain. V gave up 4 bases and J gave up 2 bases; unmatched junction bases: 3. Germline V gives CDR1 SGDLS, CDR2 YYNGEE. The CDR3 is made up of 14 amino acids. The data were obtained in a study of cytomegalovirus exposure and HLA in healthy donors. The PCR contained 60 Vbeta and 13 Jbeta primers. Produced via immunoSEQ multiplex PCR; TCRdb's table is partial and in-frame only. Here the sample spans 140,000 or so clones, around two thirds being singletons. Input material: PBMCs. The chain combines TRBV9 with TRBJ2-5; TRBD1 agrees at 9 bases. The sequence was obtained from a male donor in good health and CMV-seronegative. The DNA of the CDR3 is TGTGCCAGCAGCTTCGGACAGGGGCAAGAGACCCAGTACTTC. It encodes CASSFGQGQETQYF. The variable domain in full, completed from reference TRBV9 and TRBJ2-5, reads DSGVTQTPKHLITATGQRVTLRCSPRSGDLSVYWYQQSLDQGLQFLIQYYNGEERAKGNILERFSAQQFPDLHSELNLSSLELGDSALYFCASSFGQGQETQYFGPGTRLLVL.